This T cell receptor (beta chain) was observed in a study of blood T cells in healthy people across ages. V shed 8 bases, J shed 2 bases, and the junction held 17 bases outside the gene matches. Germline CDR1 reads MGHDK; CDR2 reads SYGVNS. The CDR3 covers 17 residues. Sample-barcoded 5' priming and a J-beta primer mix drove a second PCR of 7 to 11 cycles. TCRdb recomputed calls from the 5' RACE reads with MiXCR, one row per CDR3 protein. The sample consists of about 650,000 distinct CDR3 sequences, approximately 52% of them appearing once. This chain uses TRBV25-1 with TRBJ2-5; TRBD1 agrees at 7 bases. The sequence was collected from a woman of 80 years or more in good health. The sample was blood. The CDR3: CASLSLPGTDIQETQYF. In DNA, the CDR3 is TGTGCCAGCTTAAGCCTTCCCGGGACAGACATACAAGAGACCCAGTACTTC.